Listed below are T cell receptor beta chains from one sample, sequenced in a study of cytomegalovirus exposure and HLA in healthy donors. Sequencing was performed with immunoSEQ multiplex PCR; in TCRdb, only in-frame clones are kept and a portion is missing. The sample comprises approximately 280,000 clones, approximately 88% of which are singletons, and approximately 0.9% rests with the top ten. Specimen: PBMCs. The receptors originated from a woman between 18 and 29 years old in good health and CMV-seronegative. Each CDR3 is given with its conserved first and last residue. A D gene is named only where the DNA matches it firmly. For some rows the clone size is stated as once, few or many, or as a class when expanded; others skip it.

CDR3aa	CDR3nt	abundance	d_gene	j_gene	v_gene
CASSPLQGEGNTIYF	TGTGCCAGCTCACCATTACAGGGAGAAGGAAACACCATATATTTT	.	.	TRBJ1-3	TRBV18
CASSFLNSLNTEAFF	TGTGCCAGCAGTTTCCTAAACTCATTGAACACTGAAGCTTTCTTT	.	.	TRBJ1-1	TRBV6-5
CAWSRSPMGRGTDTQYF	TGTGCCTGGAGCCGGAGTCCCATGGGGCGCGGCACAGATACGCAGTATTTT	.	.	TRBJ2-3	TRBV30
CASSLGGEAASYNEQFF	TGTGCCAGCAGTTTGGGGGGGGAAGCGGCCTCCTACAATGAGCAGTTCTTC	once	TRBD2	TRBJ2-1	TRBV27
CASSSWESGLNTEAFF	TGCGCCAGCAGTTCTTGGGAATCAGGGTTGAACACTGAAGCTTTCTTT	.	.	TRBJ1-1	TRBV5-1
CATSRDRVGEQYF	TGTGCCACCAGCAGAGATCGGGTTGGCGAGCAGTACTTC	.	.	TRBJ2-7	TRBV15
CASSPEDFAYEQYF	TGCGCCAGCAGCCCGGAGGACTTCGCCTACGAGCAGTACTTC	.	.	TRBJ2-7	TRBV5-1
CASSIRQGLAGDRVDQYF	TGTGCCAGCAGCATACGACAGGGGCTAGCGGGAGATCGGGTGGACCAGTACTTC	once	TRBD2	TRBJ2-5	TRBV7-8
CASSQQTGLAYEQYF	TGCGCCAGCAGCCAACAGACAGGGTTAGCGTACGAGCAGTACTTC	.	TRBD1	TRBJ2-7	TRBV4-1
CASSDGTSGRALNEQFF	TGTGCCAGCAGCGATGGGACTAGCGGGAGGGCCTTGAATGAGCAGTTCTTC	.	TRBD2	TRBJ2-1	TRBV9
CASSYGAGGYEQYF	TGTGCCAGCAGTTACGGGGCGGGGGGCTACGAGCAGTACTTC	.	TRBD2	TRBJ2-7	TRBV6-5
CASSHDNNYGYTF	TGTGCCAGCAGCCACGACAATAACTATGGCTACACCTTC	.	.	TRBJ1-2	TRBV11-1
CASSYRHEAFF	TGTGCCAGCAGTTACCGACATGAAGCTTTCTTT	.	.	TRBJ1-1	TRBV6-6
CASSNTSGSFHEQYF	TGTGCCAGCAGCAATACTAGCGGGAGTTTCCACGAGCAGTACTTC	.	TRBD2	TRBJ2-7	TRBV7-6
CASSLTASTDTQYF	TGTGCCAGCAGCTTGACAGCTAGCACAGATACGCAGTATTTT	.	.	TRBJ2-3	TRBV6-5
CASSLGGNYGYTF	TGTGCCAGCAGTTTAGGGGGGAACTATGGCTACACCTTC	.	.	TRBJ1-2	TRBV28
CSASRLGYTF	TGCAGTGCTAGCAGGCTCGGCTACACCTTC	.	.	TRBJ1-2	TRBV20-1
CASRKSLAGELFF	TGTGCCAGCAGAAAATCACTTGCCGGGGAGCTGTTTTTT	.	.	TRBJ2-2	TRBV7-2
CASKGQSTNEKLFF	TGTGCCAGCAAGGGACAGTCAACTAATGAAAAACTGTTTTTT	.	TRBD1	TRBJ1-4	TRBV11-1
CASSRTGTGGTGELFF	TGTGCCAGCAGCCGAACCGGGACAGGGGGCACCGGGGAGCTGTTTTTT	.	TRBD1	TRBJ2-2	TRBV7-3
CASRPLAGGTYNEQFF	TGTGCCAGCAGACCACTAGCGGGGGGGACCTACAATGAGCAGTTCTTC	.	TRBD2	TRBJ2-1	TRBV28
CASSFLRGETQYF	TGTGCCAGCAGCTTCCTCAGGGGAGAGACCCAGTACTTC	few	.	TRBJ2-5	TRBV7-3
CATETGPGLGYTF	TGTGCCACGGAGACAGGGCCTGGACTTGGCTACACCTTC	few	TRBD1	TRBJ1-2	TRBV28
CASSLQAGGVGTQYF	TGCGCCAGCAGCTTGCAGGCGGGAGGTGTGGGTACGCAGTATTTT	.	TRBD2	TRBJ2-3	TRBV5-1
CSVLSQGYNYGYTF	TGCAGCGTTCTTTCTCAGGGATATAACTATGGCTACACCTTC	.	.	TRBJ1-2	TRBV29-1
CASSLQGTWDYEQYF	TGTGCCAGCAGCCTACAGGGGACTTGGGACTACGAGCAGTACTTC	.	.	TRBJ2-7	TRBV27
CASSLWTGGNEQFF	TGCGCCAGCAGCTTATGGACAGGGGGCAATGAGCAGTTCTTC	once	TRBD1	TRBJ2-1	TRBV5-1
CASSAGQGNTGELFF	TGTGCCAGCAGCGCCGGACAGGGGAACACCGGGGAGCTGTTTTTT	.	TRBD1	TRBJ2-2	TRBV5-8
CASSRDRGYTEAFF	TGTGCCAGCAGTCGGGACAGGGGGTACACTGAAGCTTTCTTT	.	TRBD1	TRBJ1-1	TRBV28
CASSLRGVGAYEQYF	TGTGCCAGCAGTTTACGGGGGGTGGGGGCCTACGAGCAGTACTTC	once	TRBD2	TRBJ2-7	TRBV28
CAWSRGLAEETQYF	TGTGCCTGGAGCAGGGGACTAGCGGAAGAGACCCAGTACTTC	.	TRBD2	TRBJ2-5	TRBV30
CASMEGGASNQPQHF	TGTGCCAGCATGGAGGGCGGCGCTAGCAATCAGCCCCAGCATTTT	.	.	TRBJ1-5	TRBV28
CASSTAQGWRSTEAFF	TGTGCCAGTAGTACCGCTCAGGGGTGGAGGAGCACTGAAGCTTTCTTT	once	.	TRBJ1-1	TRBV19
CASSGRQGGTEAFF	TGTGCCAGCAGCGGACGACAGGGAGGCACTGAAGCTTTCTTT	.	TRBD1	TRBJ1-1	TRBV9
CASSPGREETGELFF	TGTGCCAGCAGCCCCGGGCGGGAGGAAACCGGGGAGCTGTTTTTT	.	TRBD2	TRBJ2-2	TRBV6-4
CASSTDRGNTEAFF	TGTGCCAGCAGTACGGACAGGGGGAACACTGAAGCTTTCTTT	.	TRBD1	TRBJ1-1	TRBV6-5
CASSSYDTSGSYEQYF	TGTGCCAGCAGCTCCTATGACACTAGCGGATCCTACGAGCAGTACTTC	.	TRBD2	TRBJ2-7	TRBV11-2
CASSVAMGQGLDEQYF	TGTGCCAGCAGCGTAGCAATGGGACAGGGTTTGGACGAGCAGTACTTC	.	TRBD1	TRBJ2-7	TRBV9
CASGLVLDRLDPSGSGVSEQFF	TGTGCTAGTGGTTTGGTACTAGACCGCCTGGATCCTAGCGGCTCGGGGGTCAGTGAGCAGTTCTTC	.	TRBD2	TRBJ2-1	TRBV12-5
CASSLEASGVFYEQYF	TGTGCCAGCAGCTTAGAGGCTAGCGGGGTGTTCTACGAGCAGTACTTC	once	TRBD2	TRBJ2-7	TRBV7-8
CASSNRGGARYTF	TGTGCCAGTAGTAACAGAGGGGGGGCTCGCTACACCTTC	.	.	TRBJ1-2	TRBV19
CASSLLGLARDNEQFF	TGCGCCAGCAGCTTACTAGGACTAGCGAGAGACAATGAGCAGTTCTTC	.	TRBD2	TRBJ2-1	TRBV5-1
CASSLRANTGELFF	TGTGCCAGCAGTTTACGCGCGAACACCGGGGAGCTGTTTTTT	.	.	TRBJ2-2	TRBV27
CASSPPGGPEAFF	TGTGCCAGCAGCCCCCCCGGGGGACCTGAAGCTTTCTTT	.	.	TRBJ1-1	TRBV28
CASSLGGKGYTF	TGTGCCAGCAGTTTAGGCGGCAAGGGGTACACCTTC	.	.	TRBJ1-2	TRBV27
CASSSLEQGSWEQYF	TGTGCCAGCAGTTCCTTAGAACAGGGCTCTTGGGAGCAGTACTTC	.	.	TRBJ2-7	TRBV28
CASSPRDRRWTEAFF	TGTGCCAGCAGCCCACGGGACAGGCGATGGACTGAAGCTTTCTTT	.	TRBD1	TRBJ1-1	TRBV5-6
CASSQVDSDYEQYF	TGCGCCAGCAGCCAAGTTGACAGCGACTACGAGCAGTACTTC	.	.	TRBJ2-7	TRBV4-1
CASSATSGKGELFF	TGCGCCAGCAGTGCGACTAGCGGGAAAGGGGAGCTGTTTTTT	.	TRBD2	TRBJ2-2	TRBV10-2
CASSPYAGQGQGGYEQYF	TGCGCCAGCAGCCCGTACGCGGGCCAGGGACAGGGGGGGTACGAGCAGTACTTC	.	TRBD1	TRBJ2-7	TRBV4-1
CASSWAGSGYGYTF	TGTGCCAGTAGCTGGGCAGGTTCGGGGTATGGCTACACCTTC	.	.	TRBJ1-2	TRBV19
CASSIPTPGEQYF	TGTGCCAGCAGTATTCCCACCCCCGGCGAGCAGTACTTC	.	.	TRBJ2-7	TRBV28
CASSFPSGSRNEQYF	TGTGCCAGCAGTTTCCCTAGCGGGAGTAGGAACGAGCAGTACTTC	.	TRBD2	TRBJ2-7	TRBV28